These T cell receptor beta chains were read from a single sample in a study of T cell responses to AZD1222 COVID-19 vaccine. Produced via immunoSEQ multiplex PCR; TCRdb's table is partial and in-frame only. Here the sample spans over 100,000 clones, almost 95% being singletons. The sequencing used peripheral blood, collected on day 0 of AZD1222 vaccination. Receptors were obtained from an adult in good health. Each CDR3 is given with its conserved first and last residue.

CDR3 protein	V gene	J gene
CAWSLLRTGELFF	TRBV30	TRBJ2-2
CASSLSPGALGGELFF	TRBV7-3	TRBJ2-2
CASRGTATNEKLFF	TRBV6-5	TRBJ1-4
CASSSGDVLSGNTIYF	TRBV11-3	TRBJ1-3
CAWNMGQRYNEQFF	TRBV30	TRBJ2-1
CASMGGVNTEAFF	TRBV2	TRBJ1-1
CASSLGGSHNEQFF	TRBV5-1	TRBJ2-1
CASSPPRGVGGTGELFF	TRBV7-9	TRBJ2-2
CASSPKDRELGSPLHF	TRBV4-1	TRBJ1-6
CSGTGTPTGYTEAFF	TRBV29-1	TRBJ1-1
CASSYGGRGSSGYTF	TRBV6-5	TRBJ1-2
CAWSGYSGNTIYF	TRBV30	TRBJ1-3
CASSEGSGRAAGIQYF	TRBV25-1	TRBJ2-4
CASSQESSRGLIGTGELFF	TRBV4-2	TRBJ2-2
CAISDPDRAPEDEQFF	TRBV10-3	TRBJ2-1
CATAAGPDGYTF	TRBV10-2	TRBJ1-2
CASSEGSKGRYGYTF	TRBV2	TRBJ1-2
CAWSASSYEQYF	TRBV30	TRBJ2-7
CAWSWGDYNEQFF	TRBV30	TRBJ2-1
CASSVQGEGYGYTF	TRBV10-2	TRBJ1-2
CASSLRPSGRSETQYF	TRBV7-3	TRBJ2-5
CASSKNPRRFFYGYTF	TRBV19	TRBJ1-2
CASSRWGNYGYTF	TRBV27	TRBJ1-2
CASRQGAGTEAFF	TRBV28	TRBJ1-1
CSALEGANYGYTF	TRBV29-1	TRBJ1-2
CASSETGNYGYTF	TRBV6-1	TRBJ1-2
CSVWRESAEAFF	TRBV29-1	TRBJ1-1
CASSEIDGLPGGETQYF	TRBV7-9	TRBJ2-5
CASSENWTGELFF	TRBV2	TRBJ2-2
CASRSYDRGEGNTIYF	TRBV5-5	TRBJ1-3
CASSPSGSGYNEQFF	TRBV11-3	TRBJ2-1
CASSQDGGPRGVHF	TRBV3-1/TRBV3-2	TRBJ1-6
CASSLVSGGRTDTQYF	TRBV7-2	TRBJ2-3
CASSVAVGSYEQYF	TRBV9	TRBJ2-7
CASSRTGGNYGYTF	TRBV27	TRBJ1-2
CASSPSGADEKLFF	TRBV18	TRBJ1-4
CASSLEGSAGNTIYF	TRBV5-4	TRBJ1-3
CASSLVGDSEAFF	TRBV5-4	TRBJ1-1
CASSLARGSTEAFF	TRBV5-1	TRBJ1-1
CASSHSSGGGELFF	TRBV3-1/TRBV3-2	TRBJ2-2
CASRGNTEAFF	TRBV30	TRBJ1-1
CASGMTEAFF	TRBV7-2	TRBJ1-1
CASRGRQGSIYEQYF	TRBV6-5	TRBJ2-7
CASNSLGDNSPLHF	TRBV7-9	TRBJ1-6
CASSEGAEAFF	TRBV19	TRBJ1-1
CASSPTSGSTDTQYF	TRBV6-5	TRBJ2-3
CASTRGGRELFF	TRBV6-6	TRBJ2-2
CASSPNWRGRPGHNSPLHF	TRBV7-6	TRBJ1-6
CASSLGLAGVQETQYF	TRBV7-7	TRBJ2-5
CASSLRTGGRETQYF	TRBV9	TRBJ2-5
CASSPGLAGRNIQYF	TRBV7-2	TRBJ2-4